These T cell receptor beta chains were read from a single sample in a study of T cell responses to AZD1222 COVID-19 vaccine. The assay was immunoSEQ multiplex PCR, and TCRdb's table has in-frame clones only and misses some. Of 110,000 to 150,000 clones listed, about 93% were seen once; the top ten hold over 8%. The material sequenced was peripheral blood, taken on day 0 of AZD1222 vaccination. All receptors come from an adult in good health. The CDR3 runs from the conserved cysteine through the conserved F or W. A D gene is named only where the DNA matches it firmly. Expanded clones are given a class, and other clones once, few, many or no size at all.

size: .
D: .
J: TRBJ2-3
length: 17
V: TRBV1
DNA: TGCACCAGCAGCCAAGATTTCCCAGGACATAGCACAGATACGCAGTATTTT
CDR3: CTSSQDFPGHSTDTQYF

size: .
D: .
J: TRBJ1-3
length: 15
V: TRBV7-2
DNA: TGTGCCAGCAGCTTCAGCTTCGGGGTTGGAAACACCATATATTTT
CDR3: CASSFSFGVGNTIYF

size: .
D: .
J: TRBJ2-1
length: 17
V: TRBV9
DNA: TGTGCCAGCAGCGTAGGGGGGGGCCGCAGCTCCTACAATGAGCAGTTCTTC
CDR3: CASSVGGGRSSYNEQFF

size: .
D: .
J: TRBJ1-5
length: 19
V: TRBV5-1
DNA: TGCGCCAGCAGCTTGTGGCCGATTGATACAATAGATAGCAATCAGCCCCAGCATTTT
CDR3: CASSLWPIDTIDSNQPQHF

size: .
D: TRBD1
J: TRBJ1-1
length: 15
V: TRBV9
DNA: TGTGCCAGCAGCTTAGGGGGGACAGTGAACACTGAAGCTTTCTTT
CDR3: CASSLGGTVNTEAFF

size: .
D: .
J: TRBJ2-2
length: 15
V: TRBV10-3
DNA: TGTGCCATAACCTCGGGGGGCCTAGGCACCGGGGAGCTGTTTTTT
CDR3: CAITSGGLGTGELFF

size: .
D: .
J: TRBJ1-1
length: 12
V: TRBV9
DNA: TGTGCCAGCAGCGTGCGGGATTCTGAAGCTTTCTTT
CDR3: CASSVRDSEAFF

size: many
D: .
J: TRBJ1-2
length: 12
V: TRBV12-3/TRBV12-4
DNA: TGTGCCAGCAGTTTATCAGTGGAAGGCTACACCTTC
CDR3: CASSLSVEGYTF

size: .
D: .
J: TRBJ1-1
length: 15
V: TRBV4-1
DNA: TGCGCCAGCAGCCAAGATGATGGGGTAGGCACTGAAGCTTTCTTT
CDR3: CASSQDDGVGTEAFF

size: .
D: TRBD1
J: TRBJ1-5
length: 15
V: TRBV6-4
DNA: TGTGCCAGCGGGAAAAACAGGGGAAGCAATCAGCCCCAGCATTTT
CDR3: CASGKNRGSNQPQHF

size: .
D: .
J: TRBJ2-1
length: 13
V: TRBV24-1
DNA: TGTGCCACCAGTGTGGGGCAGGGCAATGAGCAGTTCTTC
CDR3: CATSVGQGNEQFF

size: .
D: .
J: TRBJ1-5
length: 13
V: TRBV2
DNA: TGTGCCAGCAGTGATAGGGGGTATCAGCCCCAGCATTTT
CDR3: CASSDRGYQPQHF

size: once
D: .
J: TRBJ1-1
length: 11
V: TRBV2
DNA: TGTGCCAGCAGTGAACAGATTGAAGCTTTCTTT
CDR3: CASSEQIEAFF

size: .
D: .
J: TRBJ2-2
length: 16
V: TRBV6-2/TRBV6-3
DNA: TGTGCCAGCAGCCGCCCCCCACGTAGCTGGTCCGGGGAGCTGTTTTTT
CDR3: CASSRPPRSWSGELFF

size: .
D: TRBD1
J: TRBJ1-5
length: 15
V: TRBV19
DNA: TGTGCCAGTAGTATTACAGGGGAGGGTCGTCAGCCCCAGCATTTT
CDR3: CASSITGEGRQPQHF

size: .
D: .
J: TRBJ1-1
length: 15
V: TRBV4-3
DNA: TGCGCCAGCAGCCAAGAGTTGGAGTCGGCCACTGAAGCTTTCTTT
CDR3: CASSQELESATEAFF

size: .
D: .
J: TRBJ1-2
length: 13
V: TRBV2
DNA: TGTGCCAGCAGGGGCGGCGAAAACTATGGCTACACCTTC
CDR3: CASRGGENYGYTF

size: .
D: .
J: TRBJ2-1
length: 17
V: TRBV4-1
DNA: TGCGCCAGCAGCCAACCGGGCGGGCTGCAATCCCAGGATGAGCAGTTCTTC
CDR3: CASSQPGGLQSQDEQFF

size: .
D: .
J: TRBJ1-3
length: 15
V: TRBV11-2
DNA: TGTGCCAGCAGCTTAGAAACGTACTCTGGAAACACCATATATTTT
CDR3: CASSLETYSGNTIYF

size: .
D: .
J: TRBJ2-1
length: 12
V: TRBV7-9
DNA: TGTGCCAGCGGAGAGCTGATCGATGAGCAGTTCTTC
CDR3: CASGELIDEQFF

size: .
D: TRBD2
J: TRBJ2-1
length: 15
V: TRBV5-1
DNA: TGCGCCAGCAGCTTGGGGGACTACCGTTACAATGAGCAGTTCTTC
CDR3: CASSLGDYRYNEQFF

size: .
D: .
J: TRBJ2-7
length: 13
V: TRBV11-3
DNA: TGTGCCAGCAGCTTAAGCGGACCCGACGAGCAGTACTTC
CDR3: CASSLSGPDEQYF

size: .
D: .
J: TRBJ1-2
length: 16
V: TRBV4-1
DNA: TGCGCCAGCAGCCAAGACTGGGATGAAGCTATCTATGGCTACACCTTC
CDR3: CASSQDWDEAIYGYTF

size: .
D: TRBD1
J: TRBJ2-2
length: 15
V: TRBV27
DNA: TGTGCCAGCACCTTCGGGACAGCGAACACCGGGGAGCTGTTTTTT
CDR3: CASTFGTANTGELFF

size: few
D: TRBD1
J: TRBJ1-1
length: 13
V: TRBV6-4
DNA: TGTGCCACATACAGGGGGCATCTGGCTGAAGCTTTCTTT
CDR3: CATYRGHLAEAFF

size: few
D: TRBD1
J: TRBJ2-1
length: 15
V: TRBV11-3
DNA: TGTGCCAGCGGACTGGGGACAGCCCCTCACAATGAGCAGTTCTTC
CDR3: CASGLGTAPHNEQFF

size: .
D: .
J: TRBJ1-1
length: 13
V: TRBV5-4
DNA: TGTGCCAGCAGCTTGGCCCGGGACACTGAAGCTTTCTTT
CDR3: CASSLARDTEAFF

size: .
D: TRBD2
J: TRBJ2-1
length: 14
V: TRBV5-5
DNA: TGTGCCAGCAGCTTTGCTAGCGGGGGGAATGAGCAGTTCTTC
CDR3: CASSFASGGNEQFF

size: .
D: .
J: TRBJ2-5
length: 13
V: TRBV6-5
DNA: TGTGCCAGTGCTATCTTGGGGGTAGAGACCCAGTACTTC
CDR3: CASAILGVETQYF

size: .
D: .
J: TRBJ1-6
length: 15
V: TRBV27
DNA: TGTGCCAGCAGTTCCCAGAGCTCCTATAATTCACCCCTCCACTTT
CDR3: CASSSQSSYNSPLHF

size: .
D: .
J: TRBJ1-1
length: 13
V: TRBV7-3
DNA: TGTGCCAGCAGCTTACTCTCGGGCAGGGAAGCTTTCTTT
CDR3: CASSLLSGREAFF

size: .
D: .
J: TRBJ1-1
length: 13
V: TRBV12-3/TRBV12-4
DNA: TGTGCCAGCAGTTTCGGGTGGGCGAAAGTAGCTTTCTTT
CDR3: CASSFGWAKVAFF

size: .
D: .
J: TRBJ1-4
length: 12
V: TRBV2
DNA: TGTGCCAGCAGTGGGACTAATGAAAAACTGTTTTTT
CDR3: CASSGTNEKLFF

size: .
D: .
J: TRBJ2-3
length: 12
V: TRBV19
DNA: TGTGCCAGTAGTCCGGGGACAGATACGCAGTATTTT
CDR3: CASSPGTDTQYF

size: .
D: .
J: TRBJ1-1
length: 15
V: TRBV18
DNA: TGTGCCAGCTCACCAGGGACACTTCTGAACACTGAAGCTTTCTTT
CDR3: CASSPGTLLNTEAFF

size: .
D: .
J: TRBJ2-1
length: 15
V: TRBV7-9
DNA: TGTGCCAGCATCTCTAGAGGGGGGTCCTACAATGAGCAGTTCTTC
CDR3: CASISRGGSYNEQFF

size: .
D: .
J: TRBJ2-5
length: 14
V: TRBV6-6
DNA: TGTGCCAGCAGTTATTCCTCAGGAAAAGAGACCCAGTACTTC
CDR3: CASSYSSGKETQYF